The clone carrying this T cell receptor (beta chain) rates as medium-sized (0.01 to 0.1%). From the 5' RACE reads, TCRdb called clonotypes with MiXCR, one entry per CDR3 protein. The sample carries 30,000 to 40,000 distinct CDR3 sequences, 9% to 12% recorded once. The sample comes from a study of CD8 T cells in ankylosing spondylitis. V dropped 3 bases and J dropped 2; count of bases not matched to a gene: 5. The CDR3 is 16 amino acids. CDR1 DFQATT and CDR2 SNEGSKA come from the germline V gene (reference sequence). Sequencing was carried out using blood, either unsorted or a sorted T cell fraction (not recorded which). The origin of this receptor is a male donor with ankylosing spondylitis or in good health (not recorded which). The chain employs TRBV20-1 and TRBJ2-1; TRBD2 agrees at 12 bases. The CDR3 DNA follows: TGCAGTGCTAGCCCCCCTAGCGGGAGGGCCTACAATGAGCAGTTCTTC. Amino acids: CSASPPSGRAYNEQFF.